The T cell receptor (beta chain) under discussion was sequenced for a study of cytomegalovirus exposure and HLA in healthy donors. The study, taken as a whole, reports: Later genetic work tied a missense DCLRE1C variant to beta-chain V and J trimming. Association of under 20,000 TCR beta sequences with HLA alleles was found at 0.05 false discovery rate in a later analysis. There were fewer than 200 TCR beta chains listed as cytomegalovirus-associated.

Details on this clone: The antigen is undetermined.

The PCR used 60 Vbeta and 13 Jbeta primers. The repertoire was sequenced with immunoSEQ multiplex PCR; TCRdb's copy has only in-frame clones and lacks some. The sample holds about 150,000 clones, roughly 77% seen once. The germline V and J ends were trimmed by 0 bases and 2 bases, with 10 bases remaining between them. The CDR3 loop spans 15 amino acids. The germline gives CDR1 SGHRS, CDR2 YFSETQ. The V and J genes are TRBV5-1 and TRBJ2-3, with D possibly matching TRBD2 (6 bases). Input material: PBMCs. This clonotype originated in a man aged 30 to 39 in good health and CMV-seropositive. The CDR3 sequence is CASSLVVAATDTQYF. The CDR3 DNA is TGCGCCAGCAGCTTGGTTGTAGCGGCCACAGATACGCAGTATTTT.